This T cell receptor (beta chain) was found in a study of human versus mouse CDR3 diversity and MHC coevolution. Study at large: Each sample yielded about 5.5 x 10^6 to 1.7 x 10^7 valid reads.

Germline lookup yields CDR1 SGHNT and CDR2 YENEEA. Trimming removed 1 base at V and 0 bases at J, with 10 bases between. This CDR3 is 17 amino acids long. Method: immunoSEQ multiplex PCR; TCRdb's copy keeps in-frame clones and lacks some. The table records approximately 81,000 clones, 93% of them present only once. The chain couples TRBV11-3 to TRBJ2-6; D remains unclear. The material sequenced was naive CD4+ T cells from blood. Regarding subset: CD45RO-negative CD62L-positive naive CD4 T cells. The receptor comes from a person aged 30 to 69 in good health. CDR3 nucleotide sequence: TGTGCCAGCAGCTTAGGTGGTGTCAGCTCTGGGGCCAACGTCCTGACTTTC. Translated: CASSLGGVSSGANVLTF. Supplemented by reference TRBV11-3 and TRBJ2-6, the full variable domain reads EAGVVQSPRYKIIEKKQPVAFWCNPISGHNTLYWYLQNLGQGPELLIRYENEEAVDDSQLPKDRFSAERLKGVDSTLKIQPAELGDSAVYLCASSLGGVSSGANVLTFGAGSRLTVL.